This TCR beta chain appears in the sequencing data of a study of blood T cell repertoires in COVID-19. Looking at the study overall: There were acute and convalescent COVID-19 samples, and they came from the United States, Italy and Spain.

Original analysis: Amplification from reference gene primers served as the basis for estimated nucleated cell counts. Method: immunoSEQ multiplex PCR; TCRdb's copy keeps in-frame clones and lacks some. V and J calls and clone size are those listed in that table; D and trimming were worked out from the DNA. The profile shows some 290,000 clones, around 90% of them singletons. CDR3 length: 15 amino acids. The V and J ends lost 6 bases and 0 bases, in that order; junction bases with no gene match: 6. Looked up from germline, CDR1 is MNHEY and CDR2 is SVGAGI. The rearrangement links TRBV6-5 to TRBJ2-3; 7 bases are a match to TRBD2. This receptor was obtained from a woman aged 50 to 60 who had recovered from COVID-19. The sequenced material came from peripheral blood. The DNA for the CDR3 is TGTGCCAGCAGAGGCGAGCGGGACAGCACAGATACGCAGTATTTT. Encoded protein: CASRGERDSTDTQYF.